Sequencing of this T cell receptor beta chain was carried out in a study of early T cells in non-severe SARS-CoV-2 infection. About the research overall: Alpha and beta chains were unpaired, from unsorted whole-blood bulk RNA. Findings and limits, study-wide: Clonotype matching in VDJdb favored anti-spike CD8 responses and did not capture private and CD4 specificities.

Germline CDR1 reads KGHDR; CDR2 reads SFDVKD. This CDR3 spans 15 amino acids. Attachment of unique molecular identifiers to individual cDNA molecules was performed. TCRdb reanalysed the 5' RACE reads using MiXCR and keeps one entry per CDR3 protein. The data contain approximately 98,000 distinct CDR3 sequences, around 10% of them singletons. Note on this clonotype: No antigen is known for it. A much larger clone lies a single base off, so this may be a read error.

V and J are TRBV24-1 and TRBJ2-5; D is tentatively TRBD1 or TRBD2 (5 bases each). The sequenced sample was whole blood. The sequence derives from an adult who was a healthcare worker with PCR-confirmed SARS-CoV-2 infection or an uninfected control (not recorded which). The chain's CDR3 is CATAVEHPMGETQNF. The CDR3 DNA follows: TGTGCCACCGCGGTAGAGCACCCGATGGGGGAGACCCAGAACTTC.